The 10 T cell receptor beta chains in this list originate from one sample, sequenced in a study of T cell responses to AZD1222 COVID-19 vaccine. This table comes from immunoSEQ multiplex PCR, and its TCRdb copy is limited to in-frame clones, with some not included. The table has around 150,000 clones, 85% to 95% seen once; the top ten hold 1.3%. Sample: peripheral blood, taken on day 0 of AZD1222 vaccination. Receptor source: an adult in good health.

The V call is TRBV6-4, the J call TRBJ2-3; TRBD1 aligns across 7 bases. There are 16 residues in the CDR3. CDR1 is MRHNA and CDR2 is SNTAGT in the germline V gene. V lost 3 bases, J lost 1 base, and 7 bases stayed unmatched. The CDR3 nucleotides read TGTGCCAGCAGTGAGAAGGGGGCGCTGGGCACAGATACGCAGTATTTT. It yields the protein CASSEKGALGTDTQYF.

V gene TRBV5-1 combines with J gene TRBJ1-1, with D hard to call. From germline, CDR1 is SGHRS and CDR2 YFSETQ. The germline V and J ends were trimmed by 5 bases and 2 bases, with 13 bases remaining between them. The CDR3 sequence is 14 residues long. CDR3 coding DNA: TGCGCCAGCAGTTCGTACACCGCAAACACTGAAGCTTTCTTT. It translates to CASSSYTANTEAFF.

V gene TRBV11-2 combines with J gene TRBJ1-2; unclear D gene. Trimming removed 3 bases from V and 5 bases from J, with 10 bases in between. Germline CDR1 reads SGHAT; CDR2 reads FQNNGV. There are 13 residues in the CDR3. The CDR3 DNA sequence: TGTGCCAGCAGCTTGCCAGGTTTTTATGGCTACACCTTC. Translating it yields CASSLPGFYGYTF.

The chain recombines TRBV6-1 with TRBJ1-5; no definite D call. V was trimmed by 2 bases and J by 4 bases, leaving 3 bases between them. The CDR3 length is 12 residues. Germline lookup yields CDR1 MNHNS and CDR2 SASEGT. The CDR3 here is CASSELNQPQHF. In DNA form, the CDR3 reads TGTGCCAGCAGTGAACTAAATCAGCCCCAGCATTTT.

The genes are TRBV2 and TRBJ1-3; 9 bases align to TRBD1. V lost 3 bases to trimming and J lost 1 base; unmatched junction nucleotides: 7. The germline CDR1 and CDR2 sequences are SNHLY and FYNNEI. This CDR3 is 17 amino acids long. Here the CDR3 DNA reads TGTGCCAGCAGTGACGGGACAGGGTCTATTTCTGGAAACACCATATATTTT. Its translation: CASSDGTGSISGNTIYF.

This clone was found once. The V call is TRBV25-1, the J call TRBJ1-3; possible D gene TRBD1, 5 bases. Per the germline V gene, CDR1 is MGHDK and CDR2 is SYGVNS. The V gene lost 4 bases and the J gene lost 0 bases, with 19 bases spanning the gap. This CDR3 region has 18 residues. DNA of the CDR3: TGTGCCAGCAGTGGGCCCCGAGGGGAATTAGTCTCTGGAAACACCATATATTTT. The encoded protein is CASSGPRGELVSGNTIYF.

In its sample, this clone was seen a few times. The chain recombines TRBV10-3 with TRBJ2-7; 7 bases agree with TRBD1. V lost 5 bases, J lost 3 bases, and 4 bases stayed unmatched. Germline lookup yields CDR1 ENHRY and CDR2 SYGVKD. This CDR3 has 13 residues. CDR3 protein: CAISWDSHYEQYV. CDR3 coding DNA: TGTGCCATCAGTTGGGACAGTCACTACGAGCAGTACGTC.

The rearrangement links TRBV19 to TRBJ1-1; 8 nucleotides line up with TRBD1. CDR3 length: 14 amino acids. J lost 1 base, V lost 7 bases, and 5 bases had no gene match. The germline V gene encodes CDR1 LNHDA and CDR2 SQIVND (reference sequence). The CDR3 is CASKVGTGNTEAFF. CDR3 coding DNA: TGTGCCAGTAAAGTCGGGACAGGGAACACTGAAGCTTTCTTT.

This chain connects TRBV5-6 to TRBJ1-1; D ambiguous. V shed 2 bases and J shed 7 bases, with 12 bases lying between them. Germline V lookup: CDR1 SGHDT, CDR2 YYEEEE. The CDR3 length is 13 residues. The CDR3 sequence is CASSFGGGSEAFF. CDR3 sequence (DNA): TGTGCCAGCAGCTTTGGTGGCGGCAGTGAAGCTTTCTTT.

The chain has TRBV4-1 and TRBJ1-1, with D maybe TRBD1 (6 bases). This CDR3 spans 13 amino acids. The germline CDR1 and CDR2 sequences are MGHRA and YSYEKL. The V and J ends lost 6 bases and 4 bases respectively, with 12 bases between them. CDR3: CASREQGSTEAFF. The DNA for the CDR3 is TGCGCCAGCAGGGAACAGGGCAGCACTGAAGCTTTCTTT.